This TCR beta chain was recovered during a study of blood T cell repertoires in COVID-19. Germline V lookup: CDR1 KGHSH, CDR2 LQKENI. The CDR3 has 16 amino acids. The junction had 9 bases not matched to a gene; V was cut back by 5 bases and J by 4 bases. Allocation to cohorts depended on clinical history reported by the participants. A PCR-confirmed or clinician-diagnosed COVID-19 case had contacted exposed participants within 2 weeks of entry. Repertoires were generated with immunoSEQ multiplex PCR, while TCRdb's copy carries only in-frame clones and drops some. The data show approximately 280,000 clones, roughly four fifths seen once.

The TCR was taken from a man aged 35-49 years who had been exposed to COVID-19. Sequences were obtained from PBMCs or T cells enriched from blood (not recorded which). The rearrangement links TRBV18 to TRBJ2-2; TRBD1 aligns across 8 bases. The CDR3 is CASSDPGGSFTGELFF. In nucleotides, the CDR3 is TGTGCCAGCTCAGATCCAGGGGGCAGTTTCACCGGGGAGCTGTTTTTT.